This note documents a single T cell receptor (beta chain) sequence. The CDR3 spans 15 residues. Germline lookup yields CDR1 SQVTM and CDR2 ANQGSEA. V lost 6 bases, J lost 0 bases, and 17 bases lay in between. The sample belongs to a study of beta chain features in type 1 diabetes. As every portion of the isolated RNA was reverse transcribed, the sequencing read expressed TCRB transcripts. TCRdb's copy holds only in-frame clones and misses some; the assay was immunoSEQ multiplex PCR. The data show about 350,000 clones, about 18% seen once. The chain couples TRBV29-1 to TRBJ1-1, with a possible D match to TRBD1 (5 bases). The sequence was collected from a young woman in good health. Sequenced sample: naive CD4+ T cells from blood. This CDR3 reads CSVPRGGTVNTEAFF. The CDR3 nucleotides read TGCAGCGTCCCAAGGGGCGGGACGGTGAACACTGAAGCTTTCTTT.